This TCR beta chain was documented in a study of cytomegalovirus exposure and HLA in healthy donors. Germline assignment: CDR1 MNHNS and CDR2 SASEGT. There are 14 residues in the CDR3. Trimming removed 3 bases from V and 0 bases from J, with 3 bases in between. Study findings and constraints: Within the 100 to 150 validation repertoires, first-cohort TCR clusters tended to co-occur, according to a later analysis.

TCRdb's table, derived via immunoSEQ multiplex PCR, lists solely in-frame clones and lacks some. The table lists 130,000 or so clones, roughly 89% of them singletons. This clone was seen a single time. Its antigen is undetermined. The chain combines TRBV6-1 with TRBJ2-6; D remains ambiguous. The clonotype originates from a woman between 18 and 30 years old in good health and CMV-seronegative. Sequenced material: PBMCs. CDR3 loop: CASSDNSGANVLTF. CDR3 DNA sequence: TGTGCCAGCAGTGACAACTCTGGGGCCAACGTCCTGACTTTC.